These 12 T cell receptor beta chains share one sample of origin, sequenced in a study of T cells in Graves' hyperthyroidism and ophthalmopathy (dated by TCRdb to between 2018 and 2021). The library was prepared using multiplex PCR. The sequencer was an Illumina HiSeq 2000. Amplification of TCR beta CDR3 regions was carried out from RNA transcripts. A first-round RT-PCR of the TCR CDR3 used the HTBI primer set with the Qiagen OneStep RT-PCR kit. TCRdb reran the public reads through fastp at Q25 and MiXCR, keeping productive beta chains. Here each entry gathers all rows of one CDR3 protein and keeps the most common genes and DNA. The sample table shows 600,000 to 800,000 distinct CDR3 sequences, and roughly 32% are seen once. Of the sample, less than 35% is held by the ten largest clones. Sequenced material: blood. These receptors all come from a woman in her forties with Graves' hyperthyroidism.

V is TRBV5-1 and J is TRBJ2-7; TRBD1 matches 7 bases. In germline, CDR1 is SGHRS, CDR2 YFSETQ. The trim removed 0 bases at V and 9 bases at J, leaving 15 bases unmatched. The CDR3 has 16 residues. The CDR3 sequence is CASSLALGTVGGGQYF. The CDR3 nucleotides read TGCGCCAGCAGCTTGGCATTAGGGACAGTGGGCGGCGGGCAGTACTTC.

The chain couples TRBV6-1 to TRBJ2-4; 8 bases match TRBD1. The CDR3 sequence is 14 residues long. V lost 3 bases to trimming and J lost 5 bases; unmatched junction nucleotides: 3. Per the germline V gene, CDR1 is MNHNS and CDR2 is SASEGT. CDR3 nucleotides: TGTGCCAGCAGTGAGACAGGGGCGCAAAACATTCAGTACTTC. This translates into CASSETGAQNIQYF.

Remarks on this clonotype: One end of the junction does not line up with germline, which may come from a read error. The V and J genes are TRBV7-2 and TRBJ2-5, with D maybe TRBD2 (7 bases). Germline loops: CDR1 SGHTA, CDR2 FQGNSA. The CDR3 is 15 residues long. CDR3 coding DNA: TGTGCCAGCAGTTTAGGCGGGGGCCTGAGGGATACGCAGTACTTC. Amino acid sequence: CASSLGGGLRDTQYF.

The genes are TRBV5-6 and TRBJ1-1; the D gene is possibly TRBD1 (5 bases). V shed 5 bases and J shed 6 bases, with 17 bases lying between them. The CDR3 is 14 amino acids. CDR1 is SGHDT and CDR2 is YYEEEE in the germline V gene. The DNA of the CDR3 is TGTGCCAGCAGACCTCGACAGAGCTACCCTGAAGCTTTCTTT. Translating gives CASRPRQSYPEAFF.

This clonotype was seen many times. The chain is built from TRBV6-5 and TRBJ1-2; D unresolved. The CDR3 is 14 amino acids. V lost 4 bases and J lost 5, with 14 bases in between. Germline V gene sequence: CDR1 MNHEY, CDR2 SVGAGI. The CDR3 nucleotides are TGTGCCAGCAGTTTTCGAGCGAAGAGGTATGGCTACACCTTC. Encoded protein: CASSFRAKRYGYTF.

The V and J genes are TRBV24-1 and TRBJ2-1; TRBD2 matches at 10 bases. The end of the DNA aligns better with TRBJ2-7, so the J call may be wrong. Germline V gives CDR1 KGHDR, CDR2 SFDVKD. This CDR3 is 17 amino acids long. The CDR3: CATSDLSTSGNYNEQYF. In nucleotides, the CDR3 is TGTGCCACCAGTGATCTAAGCACTAGCGGGAATTACAATGAGCAGTACTTC.

Details on this clonotype: At one end the junction does not follow the germline gene, possibly because of a read error. The chain uses TRBV9 and TRBJ2-2; D assignment may be TRBD1 or TRBD2 (6 bases each). The CDR3 has 16 residues. The germline V gene has CDR1 SGDLS and CDR2 YYNGEE. DNA for the CDR3: TGTGCCAACAGCGTAGGGGGGACTGCGAACACCGGGGAGCTGTTTTTT. Its protein is CANSVGGTANTGELFF. Full variable domain (missing parts from reference TRBV9 and TRBJ2-2): DSGVTQTPKHLITATGQRVTLRCSPRSGDLSVYWYQQSLDQGLQFLIQYYNGEERAKGNILERFSAQQFPDLHSELNLSSLELGDSALYFCANSVGGTANTGELFFGEGSRLTVL.

This chain joins TRBV19 and TRBJ1-1; TRBD1 matches 9 bases. CDR3 length equals 13 residues. V was clipped by 3 bases and J by 6 bases; unmatched bases: 2. Looked up from germline, CDR1 is LNHDA and CDR2 is SQIVND (reference sequence). For the CDR3, the DNA is TGTGCCAGTAGTATGGGGACAGGGTCTGAAGCTTTCTTT. Translated: CASSMGTGSEAFF.

Only one count was recorded for this clonotype. A read error may explain this, as a much larger clone is one base away. The rearrangement joins TRBV10-3 to TRBJ1-1, with D uncertain. The V end was cut by 2 bases, the J end by 0 bases, with 4 bases between. Looked up from germline, CDR1 is ENHRY and CDR2 is SYGVKD. The length of the CDR3 is 13 residues. CDR3 sequence (DNA): TGTGCCATCAGTGAGATTCTGAACACTGAAGCTTTCTTT. Its translation is CAISEILNTEAFF.

This clonotype was counted only a few times. A much larger clone sits a single nucleotide away, making a read error possible. The rearrangement uses TRBV3-1 and TRBJ1-4; D unresolved. CDR1 LGHDT and CDR2 YNNKEL come from the germline V gene (reference sequence). Trimming pared 2 bases from V and 5 bases from J, leaving 0 bases between. This CDR3 spans 11 amino acids. The CDR3 nucleotides are TGTGCCAGCAGCCAAAATGAAAAACTGTTTTTT. This sequence encodes CASSQNEKLFF. Drawing the rest from reference TRBV3-1 and TRBJ1-4, the complete variable domain is DTAVSQTPKYLVTQMGNDKSIKCEQNLGHDTMYWYKQDSKKFLKIMFSYNNKELIINETVPNRFSPKSPDKAHLNLHINSLELGDSAVYFCASSQNEKLFFGSGTQLSVL.

Of note for this clonotype: This may be a read error, as it is one base from a much larger clone. The rearrangement joins TRBV19 to TRBJ1-4, with a possible D match to TRBD1 (6 bases). V lost 11 bases and J 0 bases, leaving 13 bases between the germline ends. In germline, CDR1 is LNHDA, CDR2 SQIVND (reference sequence). CDR3 size: 14 residues. The CDR3 here is CAGTWTATNEKLFF. CDR3 DNA sequence: TGTGCCGGTACTTGGACAGCAACTAATGAAAAACTGTTTTTT.

This clonotype was detected a few times. At one of its ends the junction is not consistent with the germline gene, which may arise from a read error. CDR3 coding DNA: TGTGCCAGCAGTTACGCCAATAGACTTTATAATTCACCCCTCCACTTT. Residues: CASSYANRLYNSPLHF. The chain joins TRBV10-3 to TRBJ1-6; D is ambiguous. CDR3 length: 16 amino acids. Looked up from germline, CDR1 is ENHRY and CDR2 is SYGVKD.